This T cell receptor beta chain was documented in a study of read filtering for tumor transcriptome and immune sequencing. Study-level information: The cohort had 17 to 20 men and about 15 women aged roughly 47 to 80, mean around 66 years.

This clonotype was seen at least ten times. This library used roughly 430 ng RNA and molecular barcoded adaptors spanning alpha/delta and beta/gamma chains. TCRdb passed the reads through MiXCR, listing each CDR3 protein once. The profile shows some 41,000 distinct CDR3 sequences, roughly 12% of them singletons. V gave up 0 bases and J gave up 0 bases; unmatched junction bases: 15. The CDR3 runs 22 residues. Germline lookup yields CDR1 LNHNV and CDR2 YYDKDF (reference sequence). Bone marrow was sampled from every patient at the time of active disease. Sequences were obtained from a population of CD138-negative cells sorted from bone marrow. This clonotype originated in a donor at least 40 years old with multiple myeloma. V usage is TRBV15 and J usage is TRBJ2-1, with 12 bases aligning to TRBD2. DNA of the CDR3: TGTGCCACCAGCAGAGATTTTCTGTGGAGTCTAGCGGGGGGGAGCTCCTACAATGAGCAGTTCTTC. Translating it yields CATSRDFLWSLAGGSSYNEQFF.